These 17 T cell receptor beta chains were sequenced from one sample in a study of blood T cell repertoires in COVID-19. Here immunoSEQ multiplex PCR was the method, and the copy in TCRdb shows in-frame clones only, minus some. This table holds approximately 250,000 clones, around 86% found once. Sequencing used peripheral blood. Every receptor here comes from a man aged 18 to 30 with active or convalescent COVID-19.

The V gene is TRBV7-6, the J gene TRBJ1-1; D gene ambiguous. V gave up 2 bases and J gave up 0 bases, with 10 bases separating them. The CDR3 is 15 amino acids. CDR1 and CDR2 from the germline V gene are SGHVS and FNYEAQ. CDR3 protein: CASSLSRSMNTEAFF. CDR3 coding DNA: TGTGCCAGCAGCTTATCGAGGTCCATGAACACTGAAGCTTTCTTT.

The chain uses TRBV28 and TRBJ2-7; D gene uncertain. Germline lookup yields CDR1 MDHEN and CDR2 SYDVKM. The CDR3 has 11 residues. The V gene lost 6 bases and the J gene lost 3 bases, with 6 bases spanning the gap. The CDR3 DNA is TGTGCCAGCAGCCGAGTCTACGAGCAGTACTTC. Protein product: CASSRVYEQYF.

This clone was recorded only once. The chain has TRBV18 and TRBJ1-2, with TRBD1 matching over 7 bases. The germline V gene encodes CDR1 KGHSH and CDR2 LQKENI. With V trimmed by 0 bases and J by 6 bases, 7 bases remained unmatched. The CDR3 runs 15 residues. CDR3 amino acids: CASSPPYDREDGYTF. The CDR3 coding sequence is TGTGCCAGCTCACCACCGTACGACAGGGAGGATGGCTACACCTTC.

The V call is TRBV7-3, the J call TRBJ2-2, with a tentative D call TRBD2 (5 bases). V lost 1 base, J lost 0 bases, and 9 bases lay in between. Germline CDR1 SGHTA, CDR2 FQGTGA. The CDR3 extends over 16 amino acids. The CDR3, as DNA: TGTGCCAGCAGCTTAAGCGGTAGCGCGAACACCGGGGAGCTGTTTTTT. Protein: CASSLSGSANTGELFF. The full variable domain, completed using reference TRBV7-3 and TRBJ2-2, is GAGVSQTPSNKVTEKGKYVELRCDPISGHTALYWYRQSLGQGPEFLIYFQGTGAADDSGLPNDRFFAVRPEGSVSTLKIQRTERGDSAVYLCASSLSGSANTGELFFGEGSRLTVL.

The gene calls are TRBV19 and TRBJ2-3, with 10 bases fitting TRBD2. Germline trimming cut 6 bases from V and 2 bases from J; bases unmatched to any gene: 5. The germline V gene has CDR1 LNHDA and CDR2 SQIVND (reference sequence). This CDR3 is built from 15 residues. The CDR3 bases are TGTGCCAGTAGGCATAGCGGGGGGATCACAGATACGCAGTATTTT. Its protein product is CASRHSGGITDTQYF. The full variable domain, rest sourced from reference TRBV19 and TRBJ2-3, is DGGITQSPKYLFRKEGQNVTLSCEQNLNHDAMYWYRQDPGQGLRLIYYSQIVNDFQKGDIAEGYSVSREKKESFPLTVTSAQKNPTAFYLCASRHSGGITDTQYFGPGTRLTVL.

This clone was seen a single time. This sample also contains other DNA sequences that code for the same CDR3. This chain connects TRBV12-3 or TRBV12-4 to TRBJ1-5; D might be TRBD1 (6 bases). Trimming stripped 6 bases from V and 4 bases from J, with 7 bases between. The CDR3 sequence is 12 residues long. The CDR3 protein is CASSQGNQPQHF. The DNA of the CDR3 is TGTGCCAGCAGCCAGGGGAATCAGCCCCAGCATTTT.

This clone was seen only a few times. This chain links TRBV10-1 with TRBJ2-5, with TRBD1 matching over 7 bases. J was trimmed by 0 bases and V by 2 bases; bases with no gene match: 0. CDR1 is WNHNN, CDR2 SYGVQD, per germline (reference sequence). This CDR3 is 14 amino acids long. For the CDR3, the DNA is TGCGCCAGCAGTGAGGGGACAGACCAAGAGACCCAGTACTTC. Translating it yields CASSEGTDQETQYF.

This rearrangement joins TRBV6-5 to TRBJ2-7, with D possibly TRBD2 on 6 matching bases. Germline lookup yields CDR1 MNHEY and CDR2 SVGAGI. The germline V and J ends were trimmed by 1 base and 6 bases, with 13 bases remaining between them. The CDR3 is made up of 14 amino acids. The CDR3 spells CASSYFSSGSEQYF. The CDR3, as DNA: TGTGCCAGCAGTTACTTTTCGTCCGGGAGCGAGCAGTACTTC.

The chain recombines TRBV6-5 with TRBJ2-3, with D perhaps TRBD2 (6 bases). The V and J ends lost 2 bases and 0 bases respectively, with 9 bases between them. The CDR3 consists of 15 residues. Germline CDR1 and CDR2: MNHEY and SVGAGI. CDR3 DNA sequence: TGTGCCAGCAGTTACGCGGGACTCAGCACAGATACGCAGTATTTT. Encoded protein: CASSYAGLSTDTQYF.

The genes are TRBV6-5 and TRBJ2-7, with TRBD2 matching over 8 bases. The ends lost 8 bases at V and 5 bases at J; junction bases unmatched: 14. This CDR3 spans 15 amino acids. Germline-derived CDR1 and CDR2 are MNHEY and SVGAGI. In DNA form, the CDR3 reads TGTGCCAGCTGGCTCGCGACCGGGACTAGGAACGAGCAGTACTTC. This encodes CASWLATGTRNEQYF.

The chain is built from TRBV27 and TRBJ2-7; 7 bases line up with TRBD2. V was clipped by 0 bases and J by 4 bases; unmatched bases: 6. The CDR3 length is 15 residues. Germline V gives CDR1 MNHEY, CDR2 SMNVEV (reference sequence). The CDR3 spells CASSLSWDYLYEQYF. The CDR3 coding sequence is TGTGCCAGCAGTTTATCGTGGGACTACTTGTACGAGCAGTACTTC.

The V and J genes are TRBV6-5 and TRBJ1-2; TRBD1 matches 9 bases. Trimming removed 6 bases from V and 7 bases from J; junction bases left unmatched: 12. The CDR3 covers 15 residues. Germline CDR1 reads MNHEY; CDR2 reads SVGAGI. The CDR3, as DNA: TGTGCCAGCAGCCCCGAATACAGGGGGCTCGGTGGCTACACCTTC. Amino acids: CASSPEYRGLGGYTF.

This chain's CDR3 is CSVDSSGLEAFF. Here the CDR3 DNA reads TGCAGCGTTGACTCAAGTGGTTTAGAGGCTTTCTTT. The V gene is TRBV29-1, the J gene TRBJ1-1, with D hard to call. V lost 3 bases and J lost 11, with 16 bases in between. The CDR3 is made up of 12 amino acids. Per germline, CDR1 SQVTM and CDR2 ANQGSEA.

The chain combines TRBV19 with TRBJ1-6; 7 bases are shared with TRBD1. Losses at the gene ends were 5 bases for V and 7 bases for J; bases not matched to a gene: 11. Germline lookup yields CDR1 LNHDA and CDR2 SQIVND (reference sequence). This CDR3 region has 16 residues. The CDR3 here is CASSPRGGQSNSPLHF. CDR3 DNA sequence: TGTGCCAGTAGTCCCCGAGGGGGACAGTCCAATTCACCCCTCCACTTT. The whole variable domain, filled in from reference TRBV19 and TRBJ1-6, reads DGGITQSPKYLFRKEGQNVTLSCEQNLNHDAMYWYRQDPGQGLRLIYYSQIVNDFQKGDIAEGYSVSREKKESFPLTVTSAQKNPTAFYLCASSPRGGQSNSPLHFGNGTRLTVT.

The chain uses TRBV12-3 or TRBV12-4 and TRBJ2-1; D remains unclear. This CDR3 is 11 amino acids long. V lost 4 bases, J lost 9 bases, and 7 bases lay in between. DNA for the CDR3: TGTGCCAGCAGTTCCTATACTGAGCAGTTCTTC. It codes for CASSSYTEQFF.

This clone occurred once. The chain has TRBV3-1 (or the pseudogene TRBV3-2) and TRBJ2-5, with 7 bases aligning to TRBD2. CDR1 is LGHDT and CDR2 is YNNKEL in the germline V gene (reference sequence). The V and J ends lost 0 bases and 5 bases, in that order; junction bases with no gene match: 6. This CDR3 region has 15 residues. The CDR3 region has the DNA TGTGCCAGCAGCCAAGATGGTTGGGAGGGGGAGACCCAGTACTTC. Its translation: CASSQDGWEGETQYF.

The chain recombines TRBV6-5 with TRBJ2-7; D gene ambiguous. Germline CDR1 MNHEY, CDR2 SVGAGI. This CDR3 comprises 12 residues. The V end lost 5 bases, the J end lost 6 bases, and 11 bases lay between the germline ends. The CDR3 bases are TGTGCCAGCAGTCCTCCTAGTGGCGAGCAGTACTTC. This codes for CASSPPSGEQYF.